This passage covers 18 T cell receptor beta chains from one sample sequenced in a study of sequential checkpoint blockade in melanoma (dated by TCRdb to the late 2010s). Reading the label with the study, this specimen's treatment or condition is: randomized to nivolumab then ipilimumab (arm A) or the reverse (arm B). The method behind the library was the immunoSEQ multiplex PCR assay. What TCRdb holds here is the immuneACCESS table cut down to in-frame rearrangements. Part of the clones is not present; checked against another copy, under half of the missing clones reflect an unresolved V gene, and the others are unexplained. The sample yields some 14,000 clones; 65% to 80% were counted once. Together, the top ten hold 25% to 35% of the sample. This specimen was CD8+ T cells sorted from blood (inferred from file names), taken from a patient given nivolumab and ipilimumab in sequence. The receptors stem from a human donor with melanoma.

By sample share, this clone is large. The chain combines TRBV28 with TRBJ2-3; maybe TRBD2 (5 bases). The CDR3 is made up of 16 amino acids. V shed 6 bases and J shed 4 bases, with 20 bases lying between them. Germline CDR1 reads MDHEN; CDR2 reads SYDVKM. The CDR3 DNA reads as TGTGCCAGCAGAGACTTCCGGGATCGCGAACCAGATACGCAGTATTTT. It encodes CASRDFRDREPDTQYF.

The rearrangement links TRBV19 to TRBJ2-1, with TRBD1 matching 11 bases. The germline V gene encodes CDR1 LNHDA and CDR2 SQIVND (reference sequence). The CDR3 is 15 residues long. V lost 5 bases to trimming and J lost 2 bases; unmatched junction nucleotides: 2. CDR3 in amino acids: CASSLGQGAYNEQFF. Here the CDR3 DNA reads TGTGCCAGTAGTTTGGGACAGGGGGCCTACAATGAGCAGTTCTTC.

In regard to this clone: At one of its ends the junction is not consistent with the germline gene, which may arise from a read error. The chain carries TRBV2 and TRBJ1-5; TRBD1 matches 12 bases. This CDR3 spans 15 amino acids. Germline CDR1 SNHLY, CDR2 FYNNEI. CDR3 amino acids: CASSGDRGPREPQHF. CDR3 in DNA: TGTGCCAGTAGTGGGGACAGGGGGCCTCGTGAGCCCCAGCATTTT.

This clone was recorded only once. The V gene is TRBV6-5, the J gene TRBJ1-3, with D maybe TRBD1 (5 bases). CDR1 and CDR2 from the germline V gene are MNHEY and SVGAGI. The CDR3 has 15 amino acids. With 7 bases removed from V and 2 bases from J, the gap between germline ends came to 15 bases. CDR3 loop: CASTPGGLAGNTIYF. The CDR3 nucleotides read TGTGCCAGCACTCCCGGGGGGTTAGCTGGAAACACCATATATTTT.

The J gene is TRBJ2-1, the V gene TRBV7-2; D might be TRBD2 (6 bases). There are 16 residues in the CDR3. V lost 4 bases and J 7 bases, leaving 20 bases between the germline ends. Per the germline V gene, CDR1 is SGHTA and CDR2 is FQGNSA. Here the CDR3 DNA reads TGTGCCAGCAGCTCGGGGGTGGCCCTACTCGGGAATGAGCAGTTCTTC. Its protein product is CASSSGVALLGNEQFF. Based on the CDR3 plus reference TRBV7-2 and TRBJ2-1, the full variable domain is GAGVSQSPSNKVTEKGKDVELRCDPISGHTALYWYRQSLGQGLEFLIYFQGNSAPDKSGLPSDRFSAERTGGSVSTLTIQRTQQEDSAVYLCASSSGVALLGNEQFFGPGTRLTVL.

The sample holds a few counts of this clone. The J gene is TRBJ2-1, the V gene TRBV28; the match to TRBD2 covers 10 bases. The CDR3 is 16 residues long. CDR1 is MDHEN and CDR2 is SYDVKM in the germline V gene. The junction had 8 bases not matched to a gene; V was cut back by 5 bases and J by 4 bases. CDR3 in DNA: TGTGCCAGCAGTCCAGGACTAGCGGTGGGATACAATGAGCAGTTCTTC. It specifies CASSPGLAVGYNEQFF.

The CDR3: CASSLGAASDYNEKLFF. CDR3 DNA sequence: TGTGCCAGCAGCTTGGGGGCTGCGAGTGATTATAATGAAAAACTGTTTTTT. The chain links TRBV5-5 to TRBJ1-4, with unresolved D. The CDR3 totals 17 residues. Germline CDR1 is SGHKS and CDR2 is YYEKEE (reference sequence). Trimming shortened V by 0 bases and J by 4 bases, and 16 bases separated the two germline ends.

The chain employs TRBV19 and TRBJ2-1, with unresolved D. The CDR3 covers 15 residues. CDR1 LNHDA and CDR2 SQIVND come from the germline V gene (reference sequence). The V end was cut by 5 bases, the J end by 0 bases, with 11 bases between. The CDR3 nucleotides are TGTGCCAGTAGTCCCCCAGGTAGCTCCTACAATGAGCAGTTCTTC. Translated: CASSPPGSSYNEQFF.

The V and J genes are TRBV12-5 and TRBJ2-3; a weak D match, TRBD2 (5 bases). The CDR3 sequence is 16 residues long. V dropped 7 bases and J dropped 0 bases, with 17 bases sitting between them. CDR1 LGHNT and CDR2 FRNRAP come from the germline V gene. The CDR3 DNA follows: TGTGCTAGTGTCAGCGGTCGCGGTACTAGCACAGATACGCAGTATTTT. It translates to CASVSGRGTSTDTQYF.

This clone was seen a few times. The rearrangement joins TRBV4-1 to TRBJ2-3, with D hard to call. Germline assignment: CDR1 MGHRA and CDR2 YSYEKL. The CDR3 sequence is 15 residues long. V shed 0 bases and J shed 3 bases, with 10 bases lying between them. This CDR3 is CASSQDRGKTDTQYF. The DNA for the CDR3 is TGCGCCAGCAGCCAAGATCGAGGCAAAACAGATACGCAGTATTTT.

This chain links TRBV7-2 with TRBJ1-1; no firm D call. The CDR3 loop spans 13 amino acids. The V gene's germline CDR1 is SGHTA and CDR2 FQGNSA. V lost 4 bases to trimming and J lost 3 bases, with 9 bases between them. The CDR3, as DNA: TGTGCCAGCAGCTCCGGTATCGACACTGAAGCTTTCTTT. Translation gives CASSSGIDTEAFF.

This sequence joins TRBV30 and TRBJ2-7, with 9 bases that match TRBD2. V gave up 0 bases and J gave up 4 bases; unmatched junction bases: 4. The CDR3 runs 14 residues. Germline-derived CDR1 and CDR2 are GTSNPN and SVGIG (reference sequence). In nucleotides, the CDR3 is TGTGCCTGGAGTGTAGCTAGCGGGAAGTACGAGCAGTACTTC. The encoded protein is CAWSVASGKYEQYF. The full variable domain, rest sourced from reference TRBV30 and TRBJ2-7, is SQTIHQWPATLVQPVGSPLSLECTVEGTSNPNLYWYRQAAGRGLQLLFYSVGIGQISSEVPQNLSASRPQDRQFILSSKKLLLSDSGFYLCAWSVASGKYEQYFGPGTRLTVT.

The genes are TRBV7-2 and TRBJ1-5, with 7 bases fitting TRBD1. CDR3 length: 17 amino acids. The trim removed 5 bases at V and 0 bases at J, leaving 10 bases unmatched. Germline values: CDR1 SGHTA, CDR2 FQGNSA. The CDR3 protein is CASSLHGTANSNQPQHF. The CDR3 DNA sequence: TGTGCCAGCAGCCTCCACGGGACAGCCAATAGCAATCAGCCCCAGCATTTT.

This sequence joins TRBV6-4 and TRBJ2-2, with D unresolved. This CDR3 has 14 amino acids. V lost 5 bases, J lost 3 bases, and 10 bases lay in between. Germline V lookup: CDR1 MRHNA, CDR2 SNTAGT. The CDR3 reads CASSYHYDTGELFF. The CDR3 nucleotides are TGTGCCAGCAGTTACCACTATGACACCGGGGAGCTGTTTTTT.

The chain recombines TRBV27 with TRBJ2-1, with 8 bases that match TRBD2. Germline CDR1 reads MNHEY; CDR2 reads SMNVEV (reference sequence). This CDR3 has 13 residues. Germline trimming cut 11 bases from V and 0 bases from J; bases unmatched to any gene: 3. The CDR3 DNA sequence: TGTGCCGTGGGGACTAGCTCCTACAATGAGCAGTTCTTC. Its protein is CAVGTSSYNEQFF.

This chain uses TRBV7-8 with TRBJ2-7, with D hard to call. The germline V gene has CDR1 SGHVS and CDR2 FQNEAQ. This CDR3 is built from 14 residues. V lost 1 base, J lost 4 bases, and 11 bases lay in between. CDR3 nucleotides: TGTGCCAGCAGCTTAGACTACGGAACTTACGAGCAGTACTTC. The encoded protein is CASSLDYGTYEQYF.

The genes are TRBV15 and TRBJ2-5; 7 bases fit TRBD2. J was trimmed by 6 bases and V by 0 bases; bases with no gene match: 13. The CDR3 length is 17 residues. The V gene's germline CDR1 is LNHNV and CDR2 YYDKDF (reference sequence). Written as DNA, the CDR3 is TGTGCCACCAGCAGAGATGTCGACGGGGAGGGCGTGAAGACCCAGTACTTC. Amino acid sequence: CATSRDVDGEGVKTQYF.

The chain employs TRBV7-8 and TRBJ2-5, with D hard to call. The J call may be faulty, since TRBJ2-7 better matches the DNA end. This CDR3 has 12 amino acids. The germline CDR1 and CDR2 sequences are SGHVS and FQNEAQ. The CDR3 loop is CASSRSSYEQYF. CDR3 in DNA: TGTGCCAGCAGCCGAAGCTCCTACGAGCAGTACTTC.